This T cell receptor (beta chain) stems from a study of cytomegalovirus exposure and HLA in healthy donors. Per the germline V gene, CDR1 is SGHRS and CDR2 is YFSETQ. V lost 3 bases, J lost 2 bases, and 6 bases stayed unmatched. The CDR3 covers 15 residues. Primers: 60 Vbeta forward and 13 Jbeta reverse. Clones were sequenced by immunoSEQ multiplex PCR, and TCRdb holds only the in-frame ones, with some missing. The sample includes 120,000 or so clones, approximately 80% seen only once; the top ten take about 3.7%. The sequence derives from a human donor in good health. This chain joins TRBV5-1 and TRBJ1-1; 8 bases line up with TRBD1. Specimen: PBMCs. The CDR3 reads CASSSRDRLNTEAFF. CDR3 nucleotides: TGCGCCAGCAGCTCCCGGGACAGGCTCAACACTGAAGCTTTCTTT.